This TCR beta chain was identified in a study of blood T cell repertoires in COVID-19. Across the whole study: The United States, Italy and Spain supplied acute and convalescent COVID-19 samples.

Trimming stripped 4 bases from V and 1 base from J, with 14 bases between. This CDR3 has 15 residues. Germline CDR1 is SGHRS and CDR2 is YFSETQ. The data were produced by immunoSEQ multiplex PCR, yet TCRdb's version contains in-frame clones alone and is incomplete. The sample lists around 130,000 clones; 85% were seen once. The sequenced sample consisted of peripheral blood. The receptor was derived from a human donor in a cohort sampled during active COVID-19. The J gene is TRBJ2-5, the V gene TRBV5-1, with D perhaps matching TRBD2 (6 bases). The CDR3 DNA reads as TGCGCCAGCAGCCCGGGGGACTTACTCCAAGAGACCCAGTACTTC. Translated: CASSPGDLLQETQYF.